This TCR beta chain was documented in a study of cytomegalovirus exposure and HLA in healthy donors. Of note for this clone: The antigen is undetermined.

13 Jbeta primers and 60 Vbeta primers were used for the PCR. Produced via immunoSEQ multiplex PCR; TCRdb's table is partial and in-frame only. This sample has 130,000 or so clones, with 77% found just once. The CDR3 spans 19 residues. CDR1 is MDHEN and CDR2 is SYDVKM in the germline V gene. Trimming cost V 3 bases and J 1 base; bases outside gene matches: 15. Regarding the study as a whole: Differences between HLA loci emerged in a later analysis of TCR association rates, with DRB1 most and HLA-C fewest. Rarity held for most TCR sequences, but there were some public TCRs that occurred in many donors.

This sequence joins TRBV28 and TRBJ2-3; the match to TRBD2 covers 8 bases. The clonotype comes from a female donor in good health and CMV-seronegative. The sequencing sample was made of PBMCs. CDR3 residues: CASSFPSWKGAGGTDTQYF. In nucleotides, the CDR3 is TGTGCCAGCAGTTTCCCCTCGTGGAAGGGAGCGGGGGGCACAGATACGCAGTATTTT. Combining the CDR3 with reference TRBV28 and TRBJ2-3 gives the whole variable domain DVKVTQSSRYLVKRTGEKVFLECVQDMDHENMFWYRQDPGLGLRLIYFSYDVKMKEKGDIPEGYSVSREKKERFSLILESASTNQTSMYLCASSFPSWKGAGGTDTQYFGPGTRLTVL.